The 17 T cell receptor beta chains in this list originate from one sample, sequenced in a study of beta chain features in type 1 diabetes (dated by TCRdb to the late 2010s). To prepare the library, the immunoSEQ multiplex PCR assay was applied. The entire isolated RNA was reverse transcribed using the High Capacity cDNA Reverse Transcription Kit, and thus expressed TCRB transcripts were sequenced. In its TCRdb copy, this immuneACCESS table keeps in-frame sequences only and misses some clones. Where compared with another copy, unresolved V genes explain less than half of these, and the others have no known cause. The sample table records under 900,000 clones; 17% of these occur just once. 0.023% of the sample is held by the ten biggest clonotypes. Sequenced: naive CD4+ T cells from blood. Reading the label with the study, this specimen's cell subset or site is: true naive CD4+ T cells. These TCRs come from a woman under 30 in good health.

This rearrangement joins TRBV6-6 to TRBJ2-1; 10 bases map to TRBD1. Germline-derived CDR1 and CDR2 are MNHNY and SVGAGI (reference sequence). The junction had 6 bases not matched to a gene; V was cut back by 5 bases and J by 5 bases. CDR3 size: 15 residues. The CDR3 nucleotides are TGTGCCAGCAGTCGCCGGGACAGGGGAAACAATGAGCAGTTCTTC. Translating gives CASSRRDRGNNEQFF.

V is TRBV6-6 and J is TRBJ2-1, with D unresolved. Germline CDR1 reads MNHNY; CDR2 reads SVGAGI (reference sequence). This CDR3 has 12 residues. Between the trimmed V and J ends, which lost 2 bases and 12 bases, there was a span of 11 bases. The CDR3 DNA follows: TGTGCCAGCAGTTACGAGGAATCGCGGCAGTTCTTC. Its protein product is CASSYEESRQFF.

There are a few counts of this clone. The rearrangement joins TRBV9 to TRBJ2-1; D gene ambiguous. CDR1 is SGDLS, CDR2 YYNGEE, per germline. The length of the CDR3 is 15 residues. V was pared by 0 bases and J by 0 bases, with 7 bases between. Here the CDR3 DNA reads TGTGCCAGCAGCGTAGTGGCGGCCTCCTACAATGAGCAGTTCTTC. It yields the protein CASSVVAASYNEQFF.

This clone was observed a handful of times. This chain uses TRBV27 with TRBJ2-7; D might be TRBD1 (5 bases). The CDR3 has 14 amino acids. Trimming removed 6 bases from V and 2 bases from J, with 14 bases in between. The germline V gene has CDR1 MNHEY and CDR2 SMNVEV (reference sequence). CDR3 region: CASRTGPPPYEQYF. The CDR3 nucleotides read TGTGCCAGCAGAACAGGTCCCCCTCCCTACGAGCAGTACTTC.

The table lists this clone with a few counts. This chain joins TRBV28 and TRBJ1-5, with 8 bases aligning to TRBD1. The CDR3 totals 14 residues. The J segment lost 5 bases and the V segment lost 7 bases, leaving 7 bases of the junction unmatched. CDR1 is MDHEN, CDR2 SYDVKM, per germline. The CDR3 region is CASNLGQGDQPQHF. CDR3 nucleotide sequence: TGTGCCAGCAACCTAGGACAGGGCGATCAGCCCCAGCATTTT.

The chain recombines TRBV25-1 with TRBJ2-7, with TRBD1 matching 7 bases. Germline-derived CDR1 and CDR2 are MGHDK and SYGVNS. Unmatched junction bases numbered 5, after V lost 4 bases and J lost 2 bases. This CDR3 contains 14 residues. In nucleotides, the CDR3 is TGTGCCAGCAGTGCCTGGACAGGAACCTACGAGCAGTACTTC. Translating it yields CASSAWTGTYEQYF.

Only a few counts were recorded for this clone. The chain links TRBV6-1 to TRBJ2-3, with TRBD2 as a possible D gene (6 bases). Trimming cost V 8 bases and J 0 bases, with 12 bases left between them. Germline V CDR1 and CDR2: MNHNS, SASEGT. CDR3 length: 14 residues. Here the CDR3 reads CASRPSGSTDTQYF. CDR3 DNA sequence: TGTGCCAGCCGGCCGAGCGGGAGCACAGATACGCAGTATTTT.

The CDR3 DNA reads as TGTGCCAGCAGCCCATCCGGGGGACAGGGGAGCAATCAGCCCCAGCATTTT. Protein: CASSPSGGQGSNQPQHF. V gene TRBV7-3 combines with J gene TRBJ1-5, with 10 bases lining up with TRBD1. J lost 1 base, V lost 5 bases, and 8 bases had no gene match. The CDR3 length is 17 residues. Germline V gene sequence: CDR1 SGHTA, CDR2 FQGTGA.

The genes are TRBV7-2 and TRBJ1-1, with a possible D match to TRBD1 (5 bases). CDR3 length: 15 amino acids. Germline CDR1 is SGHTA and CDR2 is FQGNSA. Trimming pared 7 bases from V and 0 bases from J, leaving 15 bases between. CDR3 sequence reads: CASTQPQGLNTEAFF. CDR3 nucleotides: TGTGCCAGCACCCAGCCCCAGGGCCTGAACACTGAAGCTTTCTTT.

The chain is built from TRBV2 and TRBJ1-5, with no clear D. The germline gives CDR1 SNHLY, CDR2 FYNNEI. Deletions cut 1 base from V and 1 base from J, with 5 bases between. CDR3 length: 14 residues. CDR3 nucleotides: TGTGCCAGCAGTGAAGAAGGGAGCAATCAGCCCCAGCATTTT. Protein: CASSEEGSNQPQHF. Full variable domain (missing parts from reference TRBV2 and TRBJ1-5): EPEVTQTPSHQVTQMGQEVILRCVPISNHLYFYWYRQILGQKVEFLVSFYNNEISEKSEIFDDQFSVERPDGSNFTLKIRSTKLEDSAMYFCASSEEGSNQPQHFGDGTRLSIL.

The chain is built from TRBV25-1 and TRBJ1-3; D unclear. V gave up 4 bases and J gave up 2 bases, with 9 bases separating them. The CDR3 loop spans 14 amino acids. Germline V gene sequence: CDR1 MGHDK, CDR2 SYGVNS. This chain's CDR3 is CASSVAGPGNTIYF. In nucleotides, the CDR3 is TGTGCCAGCAGTGTAGCCGGCCCTGGAAACACCATATATTTT.

The DNA for the CDR3 is TGTGCCAGCAGTTTTAACGGACAAGAGACCCAGTACTTC. This codes for CASSFNGQETQYF. The chain employs TRBV27 and TRBJ2-5; the D is unclear. The germline V and J ends were trimmed by 3 bases and 2 bases, with 7 bases remaining between them. CDR1 and CDR2 (germline): MNHEY, SMNVEV (reference sequence). The CDR3 covers 13 residues.

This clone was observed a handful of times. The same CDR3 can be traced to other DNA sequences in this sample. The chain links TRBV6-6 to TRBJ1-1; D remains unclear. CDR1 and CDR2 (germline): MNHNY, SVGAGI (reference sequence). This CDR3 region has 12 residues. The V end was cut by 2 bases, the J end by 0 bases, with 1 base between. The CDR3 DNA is TGTGCCAGCAGTTACGTGAACACTGAAGCTTTCTTT. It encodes CASSYVNTEAFF.

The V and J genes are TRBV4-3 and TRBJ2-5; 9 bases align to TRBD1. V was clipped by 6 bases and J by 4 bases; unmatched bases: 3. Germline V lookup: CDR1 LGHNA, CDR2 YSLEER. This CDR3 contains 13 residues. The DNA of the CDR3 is TGCGCCAGCAGTCCGGACAGGGGAGAGACCCAGTACTTC. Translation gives CASSPDRGETQYF.

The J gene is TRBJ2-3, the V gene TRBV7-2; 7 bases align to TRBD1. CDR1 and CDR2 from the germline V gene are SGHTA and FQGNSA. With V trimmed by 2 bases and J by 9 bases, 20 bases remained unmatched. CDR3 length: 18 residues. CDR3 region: CASSLTGHRGGPRHTQYF. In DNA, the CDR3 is TGTGCCAGCAGCTTAACCGGGCACAGGGGTGGTCCAAGGCACACGCAGTATTTT.

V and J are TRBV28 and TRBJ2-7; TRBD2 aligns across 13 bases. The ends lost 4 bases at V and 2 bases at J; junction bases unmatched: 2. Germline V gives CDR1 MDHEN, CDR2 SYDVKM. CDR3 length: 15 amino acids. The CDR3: CASSSTSGRAYEQYF. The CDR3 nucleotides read TGTGCCAGCAGTTCAACTAGCGGGAGGGCCTACGAGCAGTACTTC.

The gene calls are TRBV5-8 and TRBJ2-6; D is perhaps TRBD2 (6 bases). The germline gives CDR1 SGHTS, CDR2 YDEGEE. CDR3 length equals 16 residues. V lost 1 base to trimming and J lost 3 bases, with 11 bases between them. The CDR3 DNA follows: TGTGCCAGCAGCTTGTGGGGCGGGGATGGGGCCAACGTCCTGACTTTC. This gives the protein CASSLWGGDGANVLTF.